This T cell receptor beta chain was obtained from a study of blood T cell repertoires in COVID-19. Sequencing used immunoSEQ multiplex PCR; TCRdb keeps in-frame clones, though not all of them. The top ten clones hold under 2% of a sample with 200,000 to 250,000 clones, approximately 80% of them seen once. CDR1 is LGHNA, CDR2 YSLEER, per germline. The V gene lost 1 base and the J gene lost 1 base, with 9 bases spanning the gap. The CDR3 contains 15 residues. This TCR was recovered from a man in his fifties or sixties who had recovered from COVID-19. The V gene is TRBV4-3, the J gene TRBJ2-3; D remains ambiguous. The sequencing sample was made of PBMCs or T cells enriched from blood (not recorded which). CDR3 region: CASSQAAVGTDTQYF. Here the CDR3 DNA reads TGCGCCAGCAGCCAAGCTGCAGTCGGCACAGATACGCAGTATTTT.